This T cell receptor beta chain was recovered during a study of molecular identifiers for immune sequencing clone quantification (dated by TCRdb to the late 2010s). Broadly, across the study: For a replicate experiment, the RNA from either around 20,000 or 100,000 naive CD8 T cells was divided into five aliquots, and four of those aliquots went on to sequencing. CD8 T cells were used in a methods study to benchmark molecular-identifier clustering-based TCR repertoire sequencing (MIDCIRS) and TCR RNA copy counting. The paper as a whole reports these results and caveats: Clones above 20 RNA copies held over 97% of molecules in CMV-specific effector cells but under 1% in naive cells. Approximately 3.1 recovered TCR RNA copies per cell were obtained by modeling, versus roughly 10 by digital PCR, implying a capture efficiency of 25% to 30%. Without barcode sub-clustering, chimeric consensus sequences inflated TCR diversity; chimeras reached as high as 47%. Highly expanded clone sizes could be underestimated because identical TCR molecules may share a barcode. The naive libraries included spiked-in Jurkat TCR RNA (10 copies' worth), and this Jurkat TCR RNA is not part of the donor repertoire. Even against a background of some 920,000 naive CD8 T cells, spiked-in Jurkat TCR RNA amounting to a single cell's worth was reported to be detectable.

Naive CD8 T cell libraries were made from roughly 20,000 to 1,000,000 sorted cells using 10%, 30% or 50% of purified RNA. Naive CD8 T cells were FACS-sorted as CD8+CD4-CCR7+CD45RA+ on a BD FACSAria II into RLT Plus buffer. Detection sensitivity was tested by spiking Jurkat RNA equal to about eleven TCR copies' worth into samples containing about 19,000-1,000,000 naive CD8 T cells. CD8 T cells were enriched using RosetteSep CD8+ T Cell Enrichment Cocktail and Ficoll-Paque, and the enriched cells then underwent ACK red cell lysis. This clonotype was counted a few times. Its antigen is unknown. It has no much larger one-base neighbor in the sample; base qualities were not kept. Sequences MNHEY (CDR1) and SMNVEV (CDR2) are obtained from the germline V gene (reference sequence). From its cysteine to its phenylalanine, the CDR3 spans 13 amino acids. The CDR3 DNA has 39 bases and is translated from base 1. V has 4 bases trimmed and J has 13 bases trimmed; junction bases matching no gene number 7.

The library was built by means of PCR. The sample was run on an Illumina HiSeq 4000. Bulk TCR libraries were prepared as previously described, using TCR primers listed in Table S5. Purification of total RNA was performed with the Qiagen AllPrep DNA/RNA kit. Before analysis, reads from multiple sequencing runs of one library were combined. As for the authors' bioinformatics: Reads were retained only if an exact TCR constant sequence was present, and the retained reads were trimmed to 150 nt and grouped according to their 12-nt molecular barcodes. Reads within each barcode group were sub-clustered using a 15% Levenshtein threshold, and quality-weighted consensus sequences were constructed for each RNA molecule. Non-functional sequences were removed, as were lower-count sequences one edit away from another. Barcode sub-clusters with fewer than 20% of the maximum read count were removed, based on fitting two negative binomial distributions. In TCRdb, the public reads were trimmed at Q25 with fastp and aligned with MiXCR, with productive beta chains retained. Each CDR3 protein appears once, grouped with its most common genes and DNA. TCRdb's processing, not the study's, gives the V and J calls here. This sample is represented by about half a million distinct CDR3 sequences; around a fifth of them were singletons. 0.7% to 1% of the sample comes from the top ten.

This sequence uses TRBV27 and TRBJ2-7; 13 nucleotides in the junction match TRBD2. The clonotype was recovered from a human donor in good health. Some libraries in this study had Jurkat cell RNA spiked in. The sample taken for sequencing was naive CD8+ T cells from blood, with Jurkat cell RNA spiked in. The cell subset or site tag for this specimen amounts to: FACS-sorted CD8+CD4-CCR7+CD45RA+ naive T cells. The nucleotide sequence reads TGTGCCAGCAGTTCCGGACTAGCGGGAGTTTTTTACTTC. It specifies CASSSGLAGVFYF.